Listed below are T cell receptor beta chains from one sample, sequenced in a study of regulatory T cells in long-lasting Graves disease. Using its own MiXCR run on the multiplex PCR reads, TCRdb lists one record per CDR3 protein. The repertoire holds some 450,000 distinct CDR3 sequences, with about a quarter as singletons. Sequences were derived from peripheral blood mononuclear cells (PBMCs), sampled when the disease was refractory, from a patient treated with antithyroid drugs. The receptors come from a female donor with Graves disease. The CDR3 runs from the conserved cysteine through the conserved F or W. D genes are given only for firm matches. Some rows have no size entry. The others give once, few or many, or a class for an expanded clone.

>NA|TRBV28|NA|TRBJ1-5
CASSVGAGGPDQPQHF
TGTGCCAGCAGCGTCGGGGCAGGTGGGCCCGATCAGCCCCAGCATTTT
>many|TRBV2|NA|TRBJ2-5
CASGRAWGETQYF
TGTGCCAGCGGTAGGGCTTGGGGGGAGACCCAGTACTTC
>few|TRBV15|NA|TRBJ1-1
CATSRGGGEAFF
TGTGCCACCAGCAGAGGAGGGGGTGAAGCTTTCTTT
>NA|TRBV19|NA|TRBJ2-7
CASSPNRDEQYF
TGTGCCAGTAGTCCAAACAGGGACGAGCAGTACTTC
>many|TRBV7-9|NA|TRBJ1-1
CASSSSHTNTEAFF
TGTGCCAGCAGCTCAAGCCATACGAACACTGAAGCTTTCTTT
>many|TRBV2|TRBD2|TRBJ2-7
CASTGLAGAGSYEQYF
TGTGCCAGCACAGGACTAGCGGGAGCGGGGTCCTACGAGCAGTACTTC
>NA|TRBV6-2/TRBV6-3|NA|TRBJ2-7
CASSYFLDSYEQYF
TGTGCCAGCAGTTACTTCCTAGATTCCTACGAGCAGTACTTC
>few|TRBV11-1|NA|TRBJ2-1
CASTTRGGNAYNEQFF
TGTGCCAGCACCACTAGGGGGGGGAATGCCTACAATGAGCAGTTCTTC
>NA|TRBV20-1|TRBD1|TRBJ2-7
CSARDFWDRGASEQYF
TGCAGTGCTAGAGATTTTTGGGACAGGGGTGCCTCCGAGCAGTACTTC
>once|TRBV9|NA|TRBJ2-2
CASSVGSRGTGELFF
TGTGCCAGCAGCGTAGGAAGCAGGGGAACCGGGGAGCTGTTTTTT
>few|TRBV24-1|NA|TRBJ2-5
CATSDWRETQYF
TGTGCCACCAGTGACTGGAGGGAGACCCAGTACTTC
>few|TRBV20-1|TRBD1|TRBJ1-1
CSARDWDSPTEAFF
TGCAGTGCTAGAGATTGGGACAGCCCCACTGAAGCTTTCTTT
>many|TRBV2|NA|TRBJ2-2
CASSPLSGETGELFF
TGTGCCAGCAGCCCACTTTCGGGAGAAACCGGGGAGCTGTTTTTT
>NA|TRBV7-2|NA|TRBJ2-3
CASSLSKPSTDTQYF
TGTGCCAGCAGCTTATCCAAGCCTAGCACAGATACGCAGTATTTT
>many|TRBV7-9|NA|TRBJ1-5
CASSRDTLGPQHF
TGTGCCAGCAGCCGGGACACTTTGGGACCCCAGCATTTT
>few|TRBV25-1|NA|TRBJ2-7
CASSDRKAGVVLGYEQYF
TGTGCCAGCAGTGATCGAAAGGCAGGGGTGGTCCTTGGCTACGAGCAGTACTTC
>few|TRBV11-2|NA|TRBJ1-6
CASSPEMGGSSPLHF
TGTGCCAGCAGCCCCGAGATGGGGGGGTCTTCACCCCTCCACTTT
>NA|TRBV20-1|TRBD1|TRBJ1-5
CSAINRGTLSNQPQHF
TGCAGTGCTATAAACAGGGGAACTCTGAGTAATCAGCCCCAGCATTTT
>NA|TRBV6-1|TRBD1|TRBJ2-5
CASVDRGGPQYF
TGTGCCAGCGTGGACAGGGGAGGACCCCAGTACTTC
>NA|TRBV7-2|NA|TRBJ2-3
CASSSQLSDTQYF
TGTGCCAGCAGCTCGCAACTGTCAGATACGCAGTATTTT
>NA|TRBV6-1|NA|TRBJ2-7
CASSEPMHLDEQYF
TGTGCCAGCAGTGAACCGATGCATCTCGACGAGCAGTACTTC
>few|TRBV12-3/TRBV12-4|NA|TRBJ1-1
CASTLSVGATEAFF
TGTGCCAGCACCTTATCGGTTGGGGCCACTGAAGCTTTCTTT
>NA|TRBV20-1|TRBD2|TRBJ2-7
CSAPGTRESYEQYF
TGCAGTGCTCCCGGGACTAGGGAGAGCTACGAGCAGTACTTC
>NA|TRBV3-1|TRBD2|TRBJ2-2
CASSGLGGRGNTGELFF
TGTGCCAGCAGTGGACTAGGCGGGAGGGGGAACACCGGGGAGCTGTTTTTT
>many|TRBV2|NA|TRBJ1-1
CASSLHAGGSTEAFF
TGTGCCAGCAGTCTCCACGCGGGAGGGTCCACTGAAGCTTTCTTT
>many|TRBV12-3/TRBV12-4|NA|TRBJ2-7
CASSSTVSYEQYF
TGTGCCAGCAGTTCGACAGTAAGCTACGAGCAGTACTTC
>NA|TRBV6-1|NA|TRBJ1-5
CASSGLYSNQPQHF
TGTGCCAGCAGTGGGCTCTATAGCAATCAGCCCCAGCATTTT
>NA|TRBV12-3/TRBV12-4|TRBD2|TRBJ2-3
CASSLAGPASGSTDTQYF
TGTGCCAGCAGTTTAGCGGGACCCGCTAGCGGGAGTACAGATACGCAGTATTTT
>many|TRBV7-2|NA|TRBJ2-7
CASSLDPATAYEQYF
TGTGCCAGCAGCTTAGATCCAGCGACTGCCTACGAGCAGTACTTC
>NA|TRBV3-1|TRBD1|TRBJ1-2
CASSQEFVPGQGSGYTF
TGTGCCAGCAGCCAAGAATTCGTCCCGGGACAGGGGTCTGGCTACACCTTC
>NA|TRBV7-6|NA|TRBJ2-3
CANSTMTDTDTQYF
TGTGCCAACAGCACCATGACGGACACAGATACGCAGTATTTT
>many|TRBV6-2/TRBV6-3|NA|TRBJ1-5
CASSYDRPDQPQHF
TGTGCCAGCAGTTACGACAGGCCGGATCAGCCCCAGCATTTT
>NA|TRBV7-9|TRBD1|TRBJ1-1
CATLRQGNTEAFF
TGTGCCACCCTCCGACAGGGGAACACTGAAGCTTTCTTT
>few|TRBV3-1|NA|TRBJ2-2
CASRARVTGELFF
TGTGCCAGCAGGGCCAGGGTCACCGGGGAGCTGTTTTTT
>many|TRBV7-2|NA|TRBJ2-7
CASSPAQGSSYEQYF
TGTGCCAGCAGCCCTGCCCAGGGAAGCTCCTACGAGCAGTACTTC
>many|TRBV29-1|NA|TRBJ2-7
CSVFLDSTYEQYF
TGCAGCGTTTTCCTAGACAGTACCTACGAGCAGTACTTC
>many|TRBV13|TRBD2|TRBJ2-5
CASSLVLAGGETQYF
TGTGCCAGCAGCTTAGTTCTAGCGGGAGGAGAGACCCAGTACTTC
>few|TRBV7-9|NA|TRBJ1-2
CASSLDGREAYGYTF
TGTGCCAGCAGCTTAGACGGCAGGGAAGCATATGGCTACACCTTC
>many|TRBV2|TRBD1|TRBJ1-2
CASSEPMVQGEKGYTF
TGTGCCAGCAGTGAACCAATGGTACAGGGGGAAAAAGGCTACACCTTC
>few|TRBV7-2|TRBD1|TRBJ2-5
CASSGGGQGKETQYF
TGTGCCAGCAGCGGTGGAGGACAGGGGAAAGAGACCCAGTACTTC